A selection of T cell receptor beta chains follows, all from one sample in a study of shared clonotypes between healthy human individuals. The assay was immunoSEQ multiplex PCR, and TCRdb's table has in-frame clones only and misses some. The repertoire includes 2 million to 3 million clones, roughly 93% of them detected once, and approximately 0.37% sits in the top ten. Sequenced sample: naive CD4+ T cells from PBMCs. The receptors derive from a man aged 18 to 35 in good health. Some clones in this sample may be carry-over from other donors' samples. Both conserved end residues are part of each CDR3. The order of the fields is J gene, V gene, CDR3 protein.

TRBJ2-7	TRBV7-2	CASSLGTSGSVYEQYF
TRBJ2-2	TRBV19	CASSLAGGNTGELFF
TRBJ2-4	TRBV2	CASTSGALAKNIQYF
TRBJ2-3	TRBV2	CASSGTADTQYF
TRBJ1-1	TRBV25-1	CASSALTTGRNTEAFF
TRBJ1-1	TRBV18	CASSPLLTGMNTEAFF
TRBJ1-6	TRBV28	CASTLGQGHSPLHF
TRBJ1-1	TRBV18	CASSPPNFRGRPEAFF
TRBJ1-4	TRBV19	CASRSTGGNEKLFF
TRBJ2-5	TRBV5-1	CASSLGQGGRKETQYF
TRBJ2-1	TRBV11-2	CASSPRSSGTQSDEQFF
TRBJ1-4	TRBV2	CASSGDLRILFF
TRBJ1-6	TRBV7-9	CASSFDRGSYNSPLHF
TRBJ2-5	TRBV28	CASSLPLGETQYF
TRBJ2-7	TRBV7-6	CASSLFPLLAAPLSYEQYF
TRBJ2-7	TRBV6-5	CASSYGTSGSQYEQYF
TRBJ2-1	TRBV11-2	CASSLGPAAYNEQFF
TRBJ1-1	TRBV28	CASKTALRNTEAFF
TRBJ2-3	TRBV5-1	CASSLVADTQYF
TRBJ1-1	TRBV7-3	CASSGQGSTEAFF
TRBJ2-6	TRBV25-1	CASSEYWQGTPGANVLTF
TRBJ1-1	TRBV13	CASSLNVRTDMNTEAFF
TRBJ2-1	TRBV7-9	CASSLEGLKQFF
TRBJ1-1	TRBV5-1	CASSWDNTEAFF
TRBJ2-3	TRBV5-1	CASSAGTGRDTQYF
TRBJ2-1	TRBV5-1	CASSSGLAGGYNEQFF
TRBJ2-1	TRBV5-1	CASSDQTGHSSYNEQFF
TRBJ2-1	TRBV4-3	CASSRGLFYNEQFF
TRBJ2-7	TRBV6-5	CASTTLNALGHEQYF
TRBJ2-7	TRBV28	CASRTQKSEQYF
TRBJ1-1	TRBV2	CASRTGSFEAFF
TRBJ2-1	TRBV29-1	CSARGTGGLEGYNEQFF
TRBJ1-2	TRBV7-2	CASSLVRRQGYGYTF
TRBJ1-5	TRBV19	CASNYRTGGLQPQHF
TRBJ2-7	TRBV6-1	CANWRGVRDSEQYF
TRBJ2-7	TRBV29-1	CSVDGGAYEQYF
TRBJ1-5	TRBV4-1	CASSQRLFRQVPHQPQHF
TRBJ1-5	TRBV21-1	CASSKGLGVNNQPQHF
TRBJ2-2	TRBV7-9	CASSLAGGRSGELFF
TRBJ1-5	TRBV30	CAWSVSRTVYQPQHF
TRBJ1-5	TRBV7-9	CASSAYSNQPQHF
TRBJ2-5	TRBV27	CASTLSAASRETQYF
TRBJ2-7	TRBV5-8	CASSRGPETAYEQYF
TRBJ1-3	TRBV19	CASRNYESRFRNTIYF
TRBJ2-1	TRBV11-3	CASSAGNSPNEQFF
TRBJ2-5	TRBV18	CASSPLGTSGETQYF
TRBJ2-1	TRBV5-1	CASSFPAGEQFF
TRBJ2-1	TRBV9	CASSARPYSGRASGSYNEQFF
TRBJ2-3	TRBV11-2	CASSLAGADTQYF
TRBJ1-1	TRBV6-5	CASSYSPMNTEAFF
TRBJ1-3	TRBV10-3	CAISEQTSGNTIYF
TRBJ2-5	TRBV9	CASSVGGLQETQYF
TRBJ2-7	TRBV14	CASSHGGTFYEQYF
TRBJ1-1	TRBV30	CAWRSSRNTEAFF